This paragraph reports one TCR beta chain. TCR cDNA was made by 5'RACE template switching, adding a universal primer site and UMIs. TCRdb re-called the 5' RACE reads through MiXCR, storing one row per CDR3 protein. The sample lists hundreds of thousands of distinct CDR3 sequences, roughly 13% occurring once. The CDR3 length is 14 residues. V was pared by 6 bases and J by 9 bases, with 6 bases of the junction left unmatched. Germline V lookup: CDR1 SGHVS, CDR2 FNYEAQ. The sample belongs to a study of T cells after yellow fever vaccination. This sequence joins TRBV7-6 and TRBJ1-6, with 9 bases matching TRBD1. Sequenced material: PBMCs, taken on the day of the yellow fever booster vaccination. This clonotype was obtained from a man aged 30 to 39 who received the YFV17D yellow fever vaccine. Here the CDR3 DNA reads TGTGCCAGCAGGATGGACAGGGGCCGTTCACCCCTCCACTTT. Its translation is CASRMDRGRSPLHF.